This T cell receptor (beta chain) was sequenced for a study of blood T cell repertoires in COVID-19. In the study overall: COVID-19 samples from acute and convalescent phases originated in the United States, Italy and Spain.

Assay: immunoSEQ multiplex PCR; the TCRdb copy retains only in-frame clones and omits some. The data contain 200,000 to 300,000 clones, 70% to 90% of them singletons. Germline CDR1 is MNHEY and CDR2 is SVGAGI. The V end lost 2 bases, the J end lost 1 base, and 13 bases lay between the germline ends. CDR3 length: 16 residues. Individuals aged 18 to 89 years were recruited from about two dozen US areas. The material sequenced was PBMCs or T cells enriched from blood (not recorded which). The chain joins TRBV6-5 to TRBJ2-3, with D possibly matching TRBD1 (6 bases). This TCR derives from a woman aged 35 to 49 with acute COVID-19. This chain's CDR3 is CASSYVGQGRTDTQYF. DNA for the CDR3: TGTGCCAGCAGTTACGTGGGCCAGGGGCGCACAGATACGCAGTATTTT.